The sequence of this TCR beta chain was determined in a study of blood T cell repertoires in COVID-19. Study summary: Sources were T cells, B-cell-depleted T cells, or PBMCs; the material itself was cDNA or gDNA.

A word on this clone: Additional DNA sequences in this sample encode the identical CDR3.

Between the trimmed V and J ends, which lost 3 bases and 2 bases, there was a span of 7 bases. This CDR3 is built from 13 residues. Some clones are missing from TCRdb's copy, which holds only in-frame ones; the method was immunoSEQ multiplex PCR. The data show fewer than 250,000 clones, approximately 82% seen once. Sequencing was done on a sample of peripheral blood. The chain combines TRBV12-3 or TRBV12-4 with TRBJ1-2, with a tentative D call TRBD1 (6 bases). The receptor's source is a woman aged 50 to 60 with acute or convalescent COVID-19. The CDR3 region is CASSLQGNYGYTF. For the CDR3, the DNA is TGTGCCAGCAGTTTGCAGGGGAACTATGGCTACACCTTC.